The 24 T cell receptor beta chains listed next were all sequenced from one sample in a study of blood T cell repertoires in COVID-19. Assay: immunoSEQ multiplex PCR; the TCRdb copy retains only in-frame clones and omits some. The data contain about 200,000 clones, 75% to 90% of them seen just once; the ten biggest clones take up around 8%. The sequencing sample was made of peripheral blood. Receptor source: an elderly woman with COVID-19, enrolled during active disease.

The CDR3 nucleotides read TGCGCCAGCAGCGCCCAGTCAGCCGGACAGGGGAATGAGCAGTTCTTC. As protein: CASSAQSAGQGNEQFF. The V and J genes are TRBV5-1 and TRBJ2-1; 9 bases are shared with TRBD1. V shed 4 bases and J 7 bases; nucleotides not matched to a gene: 12. The V gene's germline CDR1 is SGHRS and CDR2 YFSETQ. The CDR3 is 16 amino acids. The full variable domain, its missing parts supplied by reference TRBV5-1 and TRBJ2-1, is KAGVTQTPRYLIKTRGQQVTLSCSPISGHRSVSWYQQTPGQGLQFLFEYFSETQRNKGNFPGRFSGRQFSNSRSEMNVSTLELGDSALYLCASSAQSAGQGNEQFFGPGTRLTVL.

Only a few counts were recorded for this clone. V usage is TRBV19 and J usage is TRBJ2-5; the D gene is possibly TRBD2 (6 bases). The CDR3 loop spans 16 amino acids. Germline lookup yields CDR1 LNHDA and CDR2 SQIVND (reference sequence). Trimming left V 3 bases short and J 3 bases short, with 17 bases between. The CDR3 region has the DNA TGTGCCAGTAGTATTGATGTCGCGGGGCCTAAAGAGACCCAGTACTTC. Its protein is CASSIDVAGPKETQYF.

The chain employs TRBV20-1 and TRBJ1-6; tentative D call: TRBD1 (6 bases). The V gene lost 3 bases and the J gene lost 2 bases, with 8 bases spanning the gap. The CDR3 has 14 amino acids. Germline lookup yields CDR1 DFQATT and CDR2 SNEGSKA (reference sequence). The CDR3 is CSASTGPYNSPLHF. The CDR3 DNA follows: TGCAGTGCTAGTACAGGGCCCTATAATTCACCCCTCCACTTT.

The genes are TRBV28 and TRBJ1-4; 10 nucleotides agree with TRBD1. Germline V lookup: CDR1 MDHEN, CDR2 SYDVKM. V dropped 5 bases and J dropped 7; count of bases not matched to a gene: 7. The CDR3 length is 15 residues. CDR3 residues: CASSTTGTGVEKLFF. The CDR3 coding sequence is TGTGCCAGCAGTACCACCGGGACAGGGGTTGAAAAACTGTTTTTT.

The rearrangement joins TRBV7-2 to TRBJ1-1; D unclear. This CDR3 spans 14 amino acids. The germline gives CDR1 SGHTA, CDR2 FQGNSA. V was shortened by 5 bases and J by 4 bases, with 14 bases between the two germline ends. Here the CDR3 reads CASSERLGATEAFF. CDR3 sequence (DNA): TGTGCCAGCAGCGAAAGACTGGGAGCCACTGAAGCTTTCTTT. The full variable domain, completed using reference TRBV7-2 and TRBJ1-1, is GAGVSQSPSNKVTEKGKDVELRCDPISGHTALYWYRQSLGQGLEFLIYFQGNSAPDKSGLPSDRFSAERTGGSVSTLTIQRTQQEDSAVYLCASSERLGATEAFFGQGTRLTVV.

V and J are TRBV6-1 and TRBJ1-5; 10 bases agree with TRBD1. This CDR3 contains 16 residues. CDR1 is MNHNS, CDR2 SASEGT, per germline. V shed 3 bases and J 4 bases; nucleotides not matched to a gene: 6. The CDR3 coding sequence is TGTGCCAGCAGTGACGCCGACAGGGGGCGAAATCAGCCCCAGCATTTT. Its protein is CASSDADRGRNQPQHF.

V gene TRBV7-9 combines with J gene TRBJ1-2; D remains ambiguous. Trimming removed 1 base from V and 4 bases from J, with 7 bases in between. This CDR3 region has 13 residues. CDR1 is SEHNR and CDR2 is FQNEAQ in the germline V gene (reference sequence). The CDR3: CASSLGRFYGYTF. In DNA form, the CDR3 reads TGTGCCAGCAGCTTAGGGCGGTTCTATGGCTACACCTTC.

The V gene is TRBV6-5, the J gene TRBJ1-2; no clear D. CDR1 MNHEY and CDR2 SVGAGI come from the germline V gene. CDR3 size: 13 residues. The V gene lost 6 bases and the J gene lost 1 base, with 9 bases spanning the gap. In DNA form, the CDR3 reads TGTGCCAGCAGCCCAACAGTTAACTATGGCTACACCTTC. Amino acid sequence: CASSPTVNYGYTF.

As to this clone: At one end, the junction sequence differs from germline, possibly due to a read error. The V gene is TRBV12-5, the J gene TRBJ2-5, with D perhaps matching TRBD1 (6 bases). Per the germline V gene, CDR1 is LGHNT and CDR2 is FRNRAP. The length of the CDR3 is 12 residues. The CDR3 DNA follows: TGTGCTAGTGGTTTCCCGGACAGACGCACGGACTTC. Its translation is CASGFPDRRTDF.

The chain couples TRBV10-3 to TRBJ1-1, with D possibly TRBD1 on 5 matching bases. The CDR3 sequence is 14 residues long. V lost 10 bases to trimming and J lost 4 bases, with 19 bases between them. Germline assignment: CDR1 ENHRY and CDR2 SYGVKD. In DNA, the CDR3 is TGTGCCACCTCGAACCGCGGGGGGGTCACTGAAGCTTTCTTT. This gives the protein CATSNRGGVTEAFF.

The genes are TRBV6-6 and TRBJ2-2, with 10 positions matching TRBD1. Germline V gene data show CDR1 as MNHNY and CDR2 as SVGAGI (reference sequence). The J segment lost 5 bases and the V segment lost 2 bases, leaving 5 bases of the junction unmatched. The CDR3 runs 16 residues. The CDR3 DNA follows: TGTGCCAGCAGTTACCCGTGGGACAGGGGTACCGGGGAGCTGTTTTTT. Translation: CASSYPWDRGTGELFF.

The chain employs TRBV7-9 and TRBJ1-4; D is ambiguous. Trimming shortened V by 1 base and J by 0 bases, and 9 bases separated the two germline ends. Germline V gene lookup returns CDR1 SEHNR and CDR2 FQNEAQ (reference sequence). The CDR3 is 16 amino acids. The CDR3 DNA is TGTGCCAGCAGCTTAGGCAGTCATGCAACTAATGAAAAACTGTTTTTT. Its protein is CASSLGSHATNEKLFF.

The V gene is TRBV10-2, the J gene TRBJ1-6, with 8 nucleotides matching TRBD1. V shed 6 bases, J shed 6 bases, and the junction held 4 bases outside the gene matches. The length of the CDR3 is 14 residues. CDR1 is WSHSY and CDR2 is SAAADI in the germline V gene. CDR3 nucleotides: TGCGCCAGCAGCCCGACAGGGGCTAATTCACCCCTCCACTTT. Amino acid sequence: CASSPTGANSPLHF.

This rearrangement joins TRBV4-2 to TRBJ2-7, with 10 bases identical to TRBD1. The germline V gene encodes CDR1 LGHNA and CDR2 YNFKEQ. With 0 bases clipped from V and 7 bases from J, the junction kept 3 bases outside the gene matches. The CDR3 loop spans 14 amino acids. In DNA form, the CDR3 reads TGTGCCAGCAGCCAAGAGGGGACAGGGGTTGAGCAGTACTTC. Its protein product is CASSQEGTGVEQYF.

This clone was detected a few times. The J gene is TRBJ1-6, the V gene TRBV5-4; possibly TRBD1 for D (6 bases). The CDR3 has 14 residues. CDR1 SGHNT and CDR2 YYREEE come from the germline V gene (reference sequence). The V and J ends lost 4 bases and 9 bases respectively, with 14 bases between them. The DNA for the CDR3 is TGTGCCAGCAGCCCTAACAGGGAAGGTTCACCCCTCCACTTT. Its translation: CASSPNREGSPLHF. Full variable domain (missing parts from reference TRBV5-4 and TRBJ1-6): ETGVTQSPTHLIKTRGQQVTLRCSSQSGHNTVSWYQQALGQGPQFIFQYYREEENGRGNFPPRFSGLQFPNYSSELNVNALELDDSALYLCASSPNREGSPLHFGNGTRLTVT.

This chain joins TRBV2 and TRBJ1-2, with TRBD1 matching 8 bases. Per the germline V gene, CDR1 is SNHLY and CDR2 is FYNNEI. The CDR3 runs to 13 residues. With V trimmed by 10 bases and J by 6 bases, 10 bases remained unmatched. CDR3 residues: CATSKTGVDGYTF. CDR3 DNA sequence: TGTGCCACTTCCAAGACAGGGGTAGATGGCTACACCTTC. Full variable domain (rest looked up from reference TRBV2 and TRBJ1-2): EPEVTQTPSHQVTQMGQEVILRCVPISNHLYFYWYRQILGQKVEFLVSFYNNEISEKSEIFDDQFSVERPDGSNFTLKIRSTKLEDSAMYFCATSKTGVDGYTFGSGTRLTVV.

V gene TRBV30 combines with J gene TRBJ2-5, with TRBD1 identical over 8 bases. V gave up 7 bases and J gave up 5 bases; unmatched junction bases: 15. The CDR3 runs 15 residues. CDR1 and CDR2 from the germline V gene are GTSNPN and SVGIG (reference sequence). In DNA, the CDR3 is TGTGCCTCCCGACAGGGGCTATACGACGGGGAGACCCAGTACTTC. Its translation is CASRQGLYDGETQYF.

This chain uses TRBV6-1 with TRBJ1-2; perhaps TRBD1 as D (5 bases). Looked up from germline, CDR1 is MNHNS and CDR2 is SASEGT. The CDR3 consists of 12 residues. Deletions cut 2 bases from V and 13 bases from J, with 14 bases between. The CDR3, as DNA: TGTGCCAGCAGTGAACGGGCAGCGGGGGTCACCTTC. As protein: CASSERAAGVTF.

The chain employs TRBV5-6 and TRBJ2-5; 10 bases fit TRBD2. There are 14 residues in the CDR3. Losses at the gene ends were 0 bases for V and 8 bases for J; bases not matched to a gene: 4. Germline values: CDR1 SGHDT, CDR2 YYEEEE. The CDR3 spells CASSLAGTSATQYF. CDR3 coding DNA: TGTGCCAGCAGCTTGGCCGGGACTAGCGCTACCCAGTACTTC.

The chain couples TRBV27 to TRBJ1-5, with D possibly matching TRBD1 (5 bases). In germline, CDR1 is MNHEY, CDR2 SMNVEV (reference sequence). The CDR3 runs 15 residues. V lost 5 bases to trimming and J lost 7 bases, with 18 bases between them. The CDR3 bases are TGTGCCAGCAGTGCCCGGGTCTCTGGGGCGCAGCCCCAGCATTTT. Amino acids: CASSARVSGAQPQHF.

The J gene is TRBJ2-7, the V gene TRBV5-6; 16 nucleotides align to TRBD2. The CDR3 runs 14 residues. CDR1 is SGHDT, CDR2 YYEEEE, per germline. Germline trimming cut 4 bases from V and 9 bases from J; bases unmatched to any gene: 4. CDR3 DNA: TGTGCCAGCAGCCCGGGACTAGCGGGAGGGACGCAGTACTTC. It encodes CASSPGLAGGTQYF.

This clone has only one observation. This same CDR3 is encoded by further DNA sequences in the sample. The chain uses TRBV11-1 and TRBJ2-5; D ambiguous. V was cut by 1 base and J by 1 base, with 7 bases left in between. CDR1 and CDR2 (germline): SGHAT, FQDESV (reference sequence). This CDR3 is 14 amino acids long. The CDR3 is CASSLGASQETQYF. CDR3 in DNA: TGTGCCAGCAGCTTAGGGGCCTCCCAAGAGACCCAGTACTTC. The whole variable domain, filled in from reference TRBV11-1 and TRBJ2-5, reads EAEVAQSPRYKITEKSQAVAFWCDPISGHATLYWYRQILGQGPELLVQFQDESVVDDSQLPKDRFSAERLKGVDSTLKIQPAELGDSAMYLCASSLGASQETQYFGPGTRLLVL.

The CDR3 DNA is TGTGCCAGCAGTATAAGACAAACGTCCTCCTACGAGCAGTACTTC. It yields the protein CASSIRQTSSYEQYF. This sequence joins TRBV6-5 and TRBJ2-7; D unclear. The CDR3 loop spans 15 amino acids. Germline-derived CDR1 and CDR2 are MNHEY and SVGAGI. V dropped 5 bases and J dropped 0 bases, with 14 bases sitting between them.

The chain carries TRBV30 and TRBJ2-5; D is possibly TRBD1 (6 bases). This CDR3 has 14 amino acids. Germline CDR1 reads GTSNPN; CDR2 reads SVGIG (reference sequence). The V end was cut by 0 bases, the J end by 5 bases, with 13 bases between. The CDR3: CAWSVAGAMETQYF. The CDR3, as DNA: TGTGCCTGGAGTGTGGCAGGGGCGATGGAGACCCAGTACTTC.